This T cell receptor (beta chain) was profiled in a study of blood T cell repertoires in COVID-19. Germline CDR1 and CDR2: ENHRY and SYGVKD. The germline V and J ends were trimmed by 6 bases and 8 bases, with 19 bases remaining between them. This CDR3 comprises 14 residues. TCRdb's copy holds only in-frame clones and misses some; the assay was immunoSEQ multiplex PCR. The sample has around 50,000 clones, more than 75% seen once. V and J are TRBV10-3 and TRBJ1-1, with D possibly matching TRBD1 (6 bases). What was sequenced was peripheral blood. This receptor was obtained from a man aged 50 or older with active COVID-19. The chain's CDR3 is CAIRTSQGREEAFF. The CDR3 region has the DNA TGTGCCATCAGGACCTCACAGGGTAGAGAGGAAGCTTTCTTT.